A selection of T cell receptor beta chains follows, all from one sample in a study of blood T cell repertoires in COVID-19. Repertoires were generated with immunoSEQ multiplex PCR, while TCRdb's copy carries only in-frame clones and drops some. The table lists about 98,000 clones, roughly 87% of them singletons. Material: peripheral blood. These receptors were obtained from a man aged 45-60 years with active COVID-19. Both conserved end residues are part of each CDR3. D genes are given only for firm matches. Only part of the rows carry a size: once, few, many, or a class if the clone is expanded.

D	V	size	J	length	DNA	CDR3
-	TRBV9	-	TRBJ1-4	15	TGTGCCAGCAGCGTAGGGGGGGTCAGTGGAGAAAAACTGTTTTTT	CASSVGGVSGEKLFF
TRBD1	TRBV25-1	-	TRBJ1-4	15	TGTGCCAGCAGTGGGGGGACAGGCCTAATGGAAAAACTGTTTTTT	CASSGGTGLMEKLFF
-	TRBV5-4	-	TRBJ2-7	15	TGTGCCAGCAGCTTGGGACAGTTTAGCTCCTACGAGCAGTACTTC	CASSLGQFSSYEQYF
-	TRBV3-1/TRBV3-2	-	TRBJ1-4	16	TGTGCCAGCAGCCCCGAGGGGGGGCACGTGGGGGAAAAACTGTTTTTT	CASSPEGGHVGEKLFF
TRBD2	TRBV5-1	-	TRBJ2-3	15	TGCGCCAGCAGGGAAGCGGGGGGTAGCACAGATACGCAGTATTTT	CASREAGGSTDTQYF
-	TRBV13	-	TRBJ2-7	15	TGTGCCAGCAGCTTAGGCGGGCGGGGCAACGGCGAGCAGTACTTC	CASSLGGRGNGEQYF
-	TRBV29-1	-	TRBJ1-2	12	TGCAGCGTTGAACGCACAGGGCGAGGCTACACCTTC	CSVERTGRGYTF
TRBD2	TRBV11-3	-	TRBJ2-3	16	TGTGCCAGCAGCTTAGATCGCCCACGAAGCGGGGGAACGCAGTATTTT	CASSLDRPRSGGTQYF
TRBD1	TRBV10-3	-	TRBJ1-3	18	TGTGCCATCAGCCAGTTCGGGACAGGGGTATACCCTGGAAACACCATATATTTT	CAISQFGTGVYPGNTIYF
-	TRBV6-5	-	TRBJ2-7	11	TGTGCCAGCAGTAACAGCTACGAGCAGTACTTC	CASSNSYEQYF
TRBD1	TRBV10-3	-	TRBJ1-4	13	TGTGCCATAAGACAGGGGACGAGTGAAAAACTGTTTTTT	CAIRQGTSEKLFF
-	TRBV11-3	-	TRBJ1-1	13	TGTGCCAGCAGCTTAGGGAGGAACACTGAAGCTTTCTTT	CASSLGRNTEAFF
TRBD2	TRBV2	-	TRBJ2-3	15	TGTGCCAGCATTCGCCTTACTAGCGGGGGAGATACGCAGTATTTT	CASIRLTSGGDTQYF
TRBD2	TRBV29-1	few	TRBJ2-5	15	TGCAGCGCGAGAAGCGGGGGGGGACCTCAAGAGACCCAGTACTTC	CSARSGGGPQETQYF
-	TRBV15	-	TRBJ1-1	14	TGTGCCACCAGCACTTTTACGACGGGGACTGAAGCTTTCTTT	CATSTFTTGTEAFF
TRBD2	TRBV7-2	-	TRBJ2-1	14	TGTGCCAGCAGCCCGGCGCTAGCGGCCAATGAGCAGTTCTTC	CASSPALAANEQFF
-	TRBV30	-	TRBJ2-3	11	TGTGCCTGGAGGCAGGCTAATACGCAGTATTTT	CAWRQANTQYF
-	TRBV24-1	-	TRBJ1-6	16	TGTGCCACCAGTGACTTATCAGGGGTTTTTAATTCACCCCTCCACTTT	CATSDLSGVFNSPLHF
-	TRBV7-8	-	TRBJ2-7	14	TGTGCCAGCAACCACGGGCCCCTAGGAGGGGAGCAGTACTTC	CASNHGPLGGEQYF
-	TRBV1	-	TRBJ2-5	15	TGCACCAGCAGCCAAGATTGTTGGGGGGGAGAGACCCAGTACTTC	CTSSQDCWGGETQYF
-	TRBV18	-	TRBJ1-1	14	TGTGCCAGCTCGACCCTAGGGGAAGGCACTGAAGCTTTCTTT	CASSTLGEGTEAFF
TRBD2	TRBV11-3	-	TRBJ2-1	17	TGTGCCAGCAGCTGGGGGACTAGCGGGGGGAATTACAATGAGCAGTTCTTC	CASSWGTSGGNYNEQFF
TRBD2	TRBV5-4	-	TRBJ2-3	15	TGTGCCAGCAGCTTGGTAGGGACTAGTGCAGATACGCAGTATTTT	CASSLVGTSADTQYF
-	TRBV4-3	-	TRBJ2-7	16	TGCGCCAGCAGCCAATCCATTTTACTTTACTCTTACGAGCAGTACTTC	CASSQSILLYSYEQYF
-	TRBV7-2	-	TRBJ1-2	14	TGTGCCAGCAGCTTCCCAGGGGTGACAGGTGGCTACACCTTC	CASSFPGVTGGYTF
-	TRBV20-1	once	TRBJ2-5	12	TGCAGTGCTAGTCAGGGCGGAGAGACCCAGTACTTC	CSASQGGETQYF
-	TRBV6-5	-	TRBJ1-1	16	TGTGCCAGCAGTTACGGCCCCGGACTCCCGAACACTGAAGCTTTCTTT	CASSYGPGLPNTEAFF
TRBD1	TRBV10-3	-	TRBJ2-1	17	TGTGCCATCACCGATGACAGGGGAAGATCCTCCTACAATGAGCAGTTCTTC	CAITDDRGRSSYNEQFF
TRBD2	TRBV5-6	-	TRBJ2-7	16	TGTGCCAGCAGCTTGGGTCTAGCGGGGGTCTCCTACGAGCAGTACTTC	CASSLGLAGVSYEQYF
-	TRBV11-3	-	TRBJ2-1	14	TGTGCCAGCAGCGCGGGGGCTAGCGTCAATGAGCAGTTCTTC	CASSAGASVNEQFF
TRBD1	TRBV7-2	-	TRBJ1-5	16	TGTGCCAGCAGCCTTATGGGGACAGGGGGCAATCAGCCCCAGCATTTT	CASSLMGTGGNQPQHF
TRBD1	TRBV6-5	-	TRBJ1-2	15	TGTGCCAGCAGTACTCGACAGGGGTTAAGTCATGGCTACACCTTC	CASSTRQGLSHGYTF
TRBD2	TRBV20-1	once	TRBJ2-1	16	TGCAGTGCTAGTCTTCAAGGCGGGAGCTCCTACAATGAGCAGTTCTTC	CSASLQGGSSYNEQFF
TRBD1	TRBV5-1	-	TRBJ1-1	14	TGCGCCAGCAGAGAAGGGGGCATGAACACTGAAGCTTTCTTT	CASREGGMNTEAFF
-	TRBV4-1	-	TRBJ1-5	16	TGCGCCAGCAGCCACCTCGTAGGGGGTCGGGATCAGCCCCAGCATTTT	CASSHLVGGRDQPQHF
TRBD2	TRBV24-1	-	TRBJ2-5	16	TGTGCCACCAGTGATCCGAGGACTAGCGGGGATGAGACCCAGTACTTC	CATSDPRTSGDETQYF
-	TRBV12-5	-	TRBJ1-1	16	TGTGCTAGTGGTTTGGTACTAGCGGCAGGAGGGGCTGAAGCTTTCTTT	CASGLVLAAGGAEAFF
-	TRBV6-6	-	TRBJ1-1	15	TGTGCCAGCAGTTACTCCGGGCAGGGTGACACTGAAGCTTTCTTT	CASSYSGQGDTEAFF
-	TRBV30	-	TRBJ2-3	12	TGTGCCTGGAGCCGGGGAGACTATACGCAGTATTTT	CAWSRGDYTQYF
-	TRBV7-9	-	TRBJ2-1	17	TGTGCCAGCAGCTCGAGGCTTGCCCAGATCTCCTACAATGAGCAGTTCTTC	CASSSRLAQISYNEQFF
-	TRBV6-5	-	TRBJ2-5	11	TGTGCCAGCAGGCAGGAAGAGACCCAGTACTTC	CASRQEETQYF
-	TRBV20-1	-	TRBJ2-7	12	TGCAGTGCTAGTCGGGAAACCTACGAGCAGTACTTC	CSASRETYEQYF
-	TRBV5-1	-	TRBJ2-3	16	TGCGCCAGCAGCTTAGGAGGCACACATGGAGGGGATACGCAGTATTTT	CASSLGGTHGGDTQYF
-	TRBV7-9	few	TRBJ1-6	12	TGTGCCAGCAGCTTGGGACTGTCACCCCTCCACTTT	CASSLGLSPLHF
-	TRBV5-1	-	TRBJ1-5	15	TGCGCCAGCAGCTTGCAAGGGTCGAGGGATCAGCCCCAGCATTTT	CASSLQGSRDQPQHF
TRBD1	TRBV4-3	-	TRBJ1-3	15	TGCGCCAGCTCATGGACAGGGGGCATTGGAAACACCATATATTTT	CASSWTGGIGNTIYF
TRBD2	TRBV30	-	TRBJ2-2	16	TGTGCCTGGACCAGAGAGGGGAGGGCGAACACCGGGGAGCTGTTTTTT	CAWTREGRANTGELFF
-	TRBV10-3	-	TRBJ2-7	15	TGTGCCATCAGTGAGAAAGGGGCAACCCCCAACGAGCAGTACTTC	CAISEKGATPNEQYF